Each of the 13 T cell receptor beta chains below was sequenced from the same sample in a study of blood T cell repertoires in COVID-19. The data were produced by immunoSEQ multiplex PCR, yet TCRdb's version contains in-frame clones alone and is incomplete. The table lists just under 65,000 clones, about 86% of them singletons, with 1.2% in the top ten. Sequences were obtained from peripheral blood. These TCRs come from a man aged 35 to 55 with acute or convalescent COVID-19.

This clone was seen a few times. The chain has TRBV24-1 and TRBJ2-3; TRBD2 agrees at 10 bases. Germline V gives CDR1 KGHDR, CDR2 SFDVKD. V was clipped by 7 bases and J by 6 bases; unmatched bases: 9. The CDR3 runs to 15 residues. CDR3 nucleotide sequence: TGTGCCACCAGCGCACCGGGACTAGCGAGGGATACGCAGTATTTT. Its protein product is CATSAPGLARDTQYF.

This chain links TRBV24-1 with TRBJ2-3; TRBD2 might be the D (7 bases). The V and J ends lost 5 bases and 0 bases respectively, with 17 bases between them. The CDR3 has 17 residues. CDR1 is KGHDR and CDR2 is SFDVKD in the germline V gene. CDR3 amino acids: CATSAPRAGASTDTQYF. Written as DNA, the CDR3 is TGTGCCACCAGTGCCCCTCGGGCGGGGGCTAGCACAGATACGCAGTATTTT.

The chain carries TRBV4-2 and TRBJ2-4; D may be TRBD1 (5 bases). V lost 0 bases, J lost 0 bases, and 9 bases lay in between. From germline, CDR1 is LGHNA and CDR2 YNFKEQ. The CDR3 has 16 amino acids. CDR3: CASSQERGVAKNIQYF. The CDR3 DNA sequence: TGTGCCAGCAGCCAAGAAAGGGGCGTAGCCAAAAACATTCAGTACTTC.

V and J are TRBV5-4 and TRBJ1-1; D is unclear. The CDR3 consists of 15 residues. V was shortened by 4 bases and J by 0 bases, with 13 bases between the two germline ends. Germline CDR1 is SGHNT and CDR2 is YYREEE (reference sequence). CDR3 bases: TGTGCCAGCAGCCGCCCGGGTCTCATGAACACTGAAGCTTTCTTT. It encodes CASSRPGLMNTEAFF.

V gene TRBV3-1 (or the pseudogene TRBV3-2) combines with J gene TRBJ2-2, with 10 bases lining up with TRBD2. CDR1 LGHDT and CDR2 YNNKEL come from the germline V gene (reference sequence). With V trimmed by 8 bases and J by 4 bases, 10 bases remained unmatched. There are 16 residues in the CDR3. The CDR3 sequence: CASRRPASGGTGELFF. For the CDR3, the DNA is TGTGCCAGCCGCCGCCCAGCTAGCGGGGGCACCGGGGAGCTGTTTTTT.

The sample holds a few counts of this clone. J is TRBJ2-1 and V is TRBV11-2, with TRBD2 matching over 10 bases. CDR1 and CDR2 (germline): SGHAT, FQNNGV. This CDR3 spans 15 amino acids. V shed 4 bases and J 2 bases; nucleotides not matched to a gene: 2. CDR3 bases: TGTGCCAGCAGCTACCTAGCGGGGGCCTACAATGAGCAGTTCTTC. This gives the protein CASSYLAGAYNEQFF.

DNA for the CDR3: TGTGCCAGCAGCCAAGATCAGGCAACTAGGGTACAGTACTTC. Translation gives CASSQDQATRVQYF. The J gene is TRBJ2-7, the V gene TRBV14; D possibly corresponds to TRBD2 (5 bases). Per germline, CDR1 SGHDN and CDR2 FVKESK. V was cut by 0 bases and J by 10 bases, with 16 bases left in between. The CDR3 contains 14 residues. Together with reference TRBV14 and TRBJ2-7, the CDR3 gives the full variable domain: EAGVTQFPSHSVIEKGQTVTLRCDPISGHDNLYWYRRVMGKEIKFLLHFVKESKQDESGMPNNRFLAERTGGTYSTLKVQPAELEDSGVYFCASSQDQATRVQYFGPGTRLTVT.

This chain joins TRBV9 and TRBJ2-3, with 9 bases lining up with TRBD1. V was pared by 4 bases and J by 3 bases, with 3 bases of the junction left unmatched. CDR1 and CDR2 (germline): SGDLS, YYNGEE. The length of the CDR3 is 14 residues. As DNA, the CDR3 is TGTGCCAGCAGCCGGGACAGGGTGACAGATACGCAGTATTTT. Translation: CASSRDRVTDTQYF.

This clone appeared once. V gene TRBV11-1 combines with J gene TRBJ2-3, with D perhaps matching TRBD2 (5 bases). With 4 bases removed from V and 4 bases from J, the gap between germline ends came to 12 bases. The CDR3 is 14 amino acids. Germline V gene sequence: CDR1 SGHAT, CDR2 FQDESV (reference sequence). The CDR3, as DNA: TGTGCCAGCAGCTCAAGGACTCGCCCAGATACGCAGTATTTT. Its translation: CASSSRTRPDTQYF.

V usage is TRBV5-1 and J usage is TRBJ2-5; tentative D call: TRBD2 (6 bases). CDR1 and CDR2 (germline): SGHRS, YFSETQ. The ends were cut back, 4 bases at V and 3 bases at J, with 16 bases in the middle. This CDR3 has 15 amino acids. In DNA, the CDR3 is TGCGCCAGCAGCCCGCCCGGACTAACTAAAGAGACCCAGTACTTC. Its translation is CASSPPGLTKETQYF.

The chain recombines TRBV6-5 with TRBJ2-7; tentatively, D is TRBD1 (6 bases). CDR3 length: 15 residues. V was pared by 8 bases and J by 4 bases, with 21 bases between. The germline V gene has CDR1 MNHEY and CDR2 SVGAGI. The CDR3 sequence is CASGPGRGINYEQYF. CDR3 DNA: TGTGCCAGCGGTCCGGGAAGGGGGATAAATTACGAGCAGTACTTC.

The chain employs TRBV7-9 and TRBJ2-3; 8 bases align to TRBD1. With V trimmed by 10 bases and J by 11 bases, 20 bases remained unmatched. The V gene's germline CDR1 is SEHNR and CDR2 FQNEAQ (reference sequence). CDR3 length: 15 amino acids. Here the CDR3 DNA reads TGTGCCATGGGTATCGGGACAGGTTCTTATACGCGGCAGTATTTT. Translating it yields CAMGIGTGSYTRQYF.

A few counts support this clone. This chain connects TRBV6-5 to TRBJ2-2; no reliable D call. The CDR3 runs to 13 residues. Germline V gives CDR1 MNHEY, CDR2 SVGAGI. The V end lost 5 bases, the J end lost 3 bases, and 7 bases lay between the germline ends. The CDR3 region is CASSPIYTGELFF. For the CDR3, the DNA is TGTGCCAGCAGTCCTATCTACACCGGGGAGCTGTTTTTT.